The T cell receptor beta chain under discussion was sequenced for a study of identical twins. TCRdb processed the 5' RACE reads anew with MiXCR; each CDR3 protein has one entry. Altogether 690,000 or so distinct CDR3 sequences are present, less than 10% being singletons, with the ten largest covering about 0.98%. Regarding the study as a whole: For cord blood, abundant beta clonotypes had fewer insertions, unlike memory repertoires, which showed none.

The V end lost 0 bases, the J end lost 6 bases, and 9 bases lay between the germline ends. Germline CDR1 SGHVS, CDR2 FQNEAQ. The CDR3 is 14 amino acids. Remarks on this clonotype: The antigen is unknown.

In addition, the sample was reused for a study of yellow fever vaccine responses in identical twins.

V usage is TRBV7-8 and J usage is TRBJ2-4; the D is unclear. The clonotype originates from a woman aged 18-29 years in good health. The sample consisted of PBMCs. The CDR3 region is CASSLAEDTNIQYF. The CDR3 nucleotides are TGTGCCAGCAGCTTAGCAGAGGATACAAACATTCAGTACTTC.